The source of this T cell receptor (beta chain) is a study of OX40 agonist ivuxolimab in advanced cancers. Here immunoSEQ multiplex PCR was the method, and the copy in TCRdb shows in-frame clones only, minus some. The sample lists approximately 89,000 clones, around nine tenths occurring once. Study-wide findings and caveats: Nonresponders included some who also had low normalized T-cell clonal expansion.

With respect to this clone: Its antigen is as yet unknown.

This CDR3 is 11 amino acids long. Germline CDR1 is MNHEY and CDR2 is SVGAGI. Trimming shortened V by 2 bases and J by 7 bases, and 5 bases separated the two germline ends. Material: CD4+ or CD8+ T cells sorted from blood, obtained in a trial of the OX40 agonist ivuxolimab. The rearrangement links TRBV6-5 to TRBJ1-2; D may be TRBD1 (5 bases). This clonotype originated in an adult with an advanced solid tumor such as melanoma, head and neck, liver or kidney cancer. The CDR3 DNA reads as TGTGCCAGCAGTTACGACAGTGGCTACACCTTC. Its translation: CASSYDSGYTF.